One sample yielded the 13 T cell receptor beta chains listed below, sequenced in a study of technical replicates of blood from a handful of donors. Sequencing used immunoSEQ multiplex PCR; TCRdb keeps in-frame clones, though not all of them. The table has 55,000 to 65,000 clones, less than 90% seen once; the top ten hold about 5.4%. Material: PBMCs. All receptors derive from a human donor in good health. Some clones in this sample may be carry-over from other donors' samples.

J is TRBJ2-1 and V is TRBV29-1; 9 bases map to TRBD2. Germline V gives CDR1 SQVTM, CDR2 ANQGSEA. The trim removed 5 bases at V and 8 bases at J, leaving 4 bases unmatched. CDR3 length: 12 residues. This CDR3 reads CSVSSGEHEQFF. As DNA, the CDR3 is TGCAGCGTTTCTAGCGGGGAACATGAGCAGTTCTTC.

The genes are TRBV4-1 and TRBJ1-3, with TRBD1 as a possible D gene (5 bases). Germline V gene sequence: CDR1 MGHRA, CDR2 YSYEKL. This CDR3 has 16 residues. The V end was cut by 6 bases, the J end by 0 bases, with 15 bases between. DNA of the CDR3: TGCGCCAGCAGAGCGGGGGGACCTAGCTCTGGAAACACCATATATTTT. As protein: CASRAGGPSSGNTIYF.

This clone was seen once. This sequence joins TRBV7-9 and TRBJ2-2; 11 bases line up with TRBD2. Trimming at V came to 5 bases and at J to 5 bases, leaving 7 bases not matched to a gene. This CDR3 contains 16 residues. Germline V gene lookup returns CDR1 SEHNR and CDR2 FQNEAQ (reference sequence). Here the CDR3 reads CASSALAGGPTGELFF. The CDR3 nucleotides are TGTGCCAGCAGCGCCCTAGCGGGGGGCCCAACCGGGGAGCTGTTTTTT.

The CDR3 protein is CAWGPGEGKLFF. CDR3 coding DNA: TGTGCCTGGGGGCCAGGGGAGGGAAAACTGTTTTTT. The chain combines TRBV30 with TRBJ1-4, with D tentatively TRBD1 (6 bases). Germline assignment: CDR1 GTSNPN and CDR2 SVGIG (reference sequence). Trimming left V 5 bases short and J 10 bases short, with 14 bases between. The CDR3 sequence is 12 residues long.

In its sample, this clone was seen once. In DNA, the CDR3 is TGTGCCAGCAGCTTGGAGCGGGGGGGGTACTACGAGCAGTACTTC. Amino acids: CASSLERGGYYEQYF. The chain links TRBV11-2 to TRBJ2-7; the match to TRBD2 covers 10 bases. This CDR3 comprises 15 residues. The germline V gene encodes CDR1 SGHAT and CDR2 FQNNGV. With V trimmed by 3 bases and J by 3 bases, 5 bases remained unmatched.

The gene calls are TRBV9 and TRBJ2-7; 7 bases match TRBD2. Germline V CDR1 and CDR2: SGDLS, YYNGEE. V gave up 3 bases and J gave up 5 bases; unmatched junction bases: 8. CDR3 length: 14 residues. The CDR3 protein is CASSERAGRDEQYF. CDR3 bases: TGTGCCAGCAGCGAACGGGCAGGGAGGGACGAGCAGTACTTC.

CDR3 nucleotide sequence: TGTGCCAGCAGCAGAACTAGCGGGGTTAACAATGAGCAGTTCTTC. As protein: CASSRTSGVNNEQFF. This chain connects TRBV7-8 to TRBJ2-1; 10 nucleotides align to TRBD2. V lost 5 bases, J lost 5 bases, and 6 bases stayed unmatched. This CDR3 has 15 amino acids. Germline assignment: CDR1 SGHVS and CDR2 FQNEAQ.

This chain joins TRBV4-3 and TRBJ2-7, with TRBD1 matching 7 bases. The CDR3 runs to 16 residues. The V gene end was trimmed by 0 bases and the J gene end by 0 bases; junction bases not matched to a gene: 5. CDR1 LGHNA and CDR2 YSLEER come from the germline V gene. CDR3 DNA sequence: TGCGCCAGCAGCCAAGATAGGGGGACAGCCTCCTACGAGCAGTACTTC. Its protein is CASSQDRGTASYEQYF.

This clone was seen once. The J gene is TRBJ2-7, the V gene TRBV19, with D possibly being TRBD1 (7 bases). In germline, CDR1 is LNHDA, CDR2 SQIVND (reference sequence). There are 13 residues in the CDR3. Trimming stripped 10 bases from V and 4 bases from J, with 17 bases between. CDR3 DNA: TGTGCCACCAGCCAGCAGGGGGGTTACGAGCAGTACTTC. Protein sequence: CATSQQGGYEQYF.

The CDR3 DNA follows: TGTGCCAGCCGAGATCGGACTACTAGCACAGATACGCAGTATTTT. Translating it yields CASRDRTTSTDTQYF. This sequence joins TRBV6-6 and TRBJ2-3, with TRBD2 as a possible D gene (6 bases). The CDR3 consists of 15 residues. Germline V gene lookup returns CDR1 MNHNY and CDR2 SVGAGI (reference sequence). Trimming stripped 8 bases from V and 0 bases from J, with 15 bases between.

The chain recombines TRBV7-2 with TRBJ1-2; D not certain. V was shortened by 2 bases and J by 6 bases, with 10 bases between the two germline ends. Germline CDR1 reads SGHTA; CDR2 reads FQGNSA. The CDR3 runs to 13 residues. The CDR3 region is CASSLTESHGYTF. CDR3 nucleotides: TGTGCCAGCAGCTTAACGGAGTCTCATGGCTACACCTTC. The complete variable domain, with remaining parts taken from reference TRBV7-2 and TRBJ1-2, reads GAGVSQSPSNKVTEKGKDVELRCDPISGHTALYWYRQSLGQGLEFLIYFQGNSAPDKSGLPSDRFSAERTGGSVSTLTIQRTQQEDSAVYLCASSLTESHGYTFGSGTRLTVV.

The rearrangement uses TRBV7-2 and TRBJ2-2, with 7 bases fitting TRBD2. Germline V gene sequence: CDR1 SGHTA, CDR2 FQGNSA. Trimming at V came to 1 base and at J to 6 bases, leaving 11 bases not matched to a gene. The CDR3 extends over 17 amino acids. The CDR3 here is CASSLVFGGVAAGELFF. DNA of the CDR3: TGTGCCAGCAGCTTAGTCTTTGGGGGGGTTGCGGCCGGGGAGCTGTTTTTT.

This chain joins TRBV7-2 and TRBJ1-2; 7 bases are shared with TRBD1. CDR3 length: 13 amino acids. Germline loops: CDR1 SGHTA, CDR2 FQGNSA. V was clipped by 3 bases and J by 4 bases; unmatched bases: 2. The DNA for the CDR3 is TGTGCCAGCAGCTTGGGACAGTTCTATGGCTACACCTTC. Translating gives CASSLGQFYGYTF.